What follows are 5 T cell receptor beta chains derived from one specimen sequenced in a study of blood T cell repertoires in COVID-19. Some clones are missing from TCRdb's copy, which holds only in-frame ones; the method was immunoSEQ multiplex PCR. The sample records 150,000 to 200,000 clones, about 85% being singletons. Sequencing input: peripheral blood. The receptors here all came from a person aged 65 to 85 with COVID-19, enrolled during active disease.

This chain uses TRBV7-9 with TRBJ2-7, with a tentative D call TRBD1 (6 bases). From germline, CDR1 is SEHNR and CDR2 FQNEAQ (reference sequence). V was trimmed by 8 bases and J by 1 base, leaving 9 bases between them. The CDR3 is 12 residues long. CDR3 sequence (DNA): TGTGCCAGCGGGGGCAGGTCCTACGAGCAGTACTTC. Amino acid sequence: CASGGRSYEQYF.

The chain couples TRBV19 to TRBJ2-5; the D gene is possibly TRBD2 (6 bases). The CDR3 totals 15 residues. V was cut by 1 base and J by 3 bases, with 12 bases left in between. In germline, CDR1 is LNHDA, CDR2 SQIVND (reference sequence). CDR3 in DNA: TGTGCCAGTAGTATAGGAGGTTCGGGGGAAGAGACCCAGTACTTC. It translates to CASSIGGSGEETQYF.

The genes are TRBV5-5 and TRBJ1-2, with TRBD1 matching over 8 bases. V lost 4 bases to trimming and J lost 5 bases; unmatched junction nucleotides: 16. CDR1 is SGHKS and CDR2 is YYEKEE in the germline V gene (reference sequence). The CDR3 runs 17 residues. Here the CDR3 reads CASSKGTGEGRMYGYTF. The DNA of the CDR3 is TGTGCCAGCAGCAAAGGGACAGGAGAGGGGAGGATGTATGGCTACACCTTC.

The chain combines TRBV6-1 with TRBJ1-5, with TRBD1 identical over 10 bases. This CDR3 is built from 16 residues. Looked up from germline, CDR1 is MNHNS and CDR2 is SASEGT. Unmatched junction bases numbered 7, after V lost 4 bases and J lost 4 bases. CDR3 DNA sequence: TGTGCCAGCAGTGCCGGGACAGGGGTTCCTAATCAGCCCCAGCATTTT. It translates to CASSAGTGVPNQPQHF.

The CDR3 DNA sequence: TGCGCCAGCAGCTTGGTGACAGGTGGGCAAGGCTACACCTTC. Its translation is CASSLVTGGQGYTF. The chain is built from TRBV5-1 and TRBJ1-2; D may be TRBD1 (6 bases). V was clipped by 0 bases and J by 8 bases, with 14 bases between them. Looked up from germline, CDR1 is SGHRS and CDR2 is YFSETQ. The CDR3 loop spans 14 amino acids.